Presented here are 28 T cell receptor beta chains from one specimen sequenced in a study of blood T cell repertoires in COVID-19. The table came from immunoSEQ multiplex PCR; TCRdb's copy has only in-frame clones and leaves some out. The sample consists of fewer than 200,000 clones, around 87% of them appearing once. What was sequenced was peripheral blood. These receptor sequences come from a woman aged 70-85 years with COVID-19, enrolled during active disease.

The CDR3: CASSPHGSRDNSPLHF. CDR3 DNA sequence: TGTGCCAGCAGCCCGCACGGGTCTCGGGACAACTCACCCCTCCACTTT. The chain is built from TRBV5-4 and TRBJ1-6, with a tentative D call TRBD1 (6 bases). The CDR3 sequence is 16 residues long. Germline V gives CDR1 SGHNT, CDR2 YYREEE (reference sequence). V gave up 4 bases and J gave up 10 bases, with 21 bases separating them.

This clone was picked up one time. The chain has TRBV3-1 (or the pseudogene TRBV3-2) and TRBJ2-7; 10 bases line up with TRBD1. The CDR3 sequence is 13 residues long. Unmatched junction bases numbered 3, after V lost 4 bases and J lost 6 bases. The germline V gene has CDR1 LGHDT and CDR2 YNNKEL (reference sequence). For the CDR3, the DNA is TGTGCCAGCAGCCGGGACAGGGGAATCGAGCAGTACTTC. As protein: CASSRDRGIEQYF.

The chain links TRBV24-1 to TRBJ1-5; 8 positions match TRBD1. V shed 9 bases and J 7 bases; nucleotides not matched to a gene: 7. Germline CDR1 and CDR2: KGHDR and SFDVKD. The CDR3 has 13 amino acids. CDR3 sequence reads: CATATGGGQPQHF. As DNA, the CDR3 is TGTGCCACCGCTACAGGGGGAGGACAGCCCCAGCATTTT.

This chain uses TRBV19 with TRBJ1-1; D remains ambiguous. The CDR3 is made up of 16 amino acids. V lost 5 bases to trimming and J lost 0 bases, with 16 bases between them. Germline CDR1 reads LNHDA; CDR2 reads SQIVND (reference sequence). The CDR3 reads CASSPSGYRVNTEAFF. The CDR3 bases are TGTGCCAGTAGTCCCAGCGGGTACCGCGTGAACACTGAAGCTTTCTTT.

J is TRBJ1-1 and V is TRBV6-4, with D unclear. Per germline, CDR1 MRHNA and CDR2 SNTAGT. Trimming took 3 bases from V and 4 from J, leaving 12 bases between them. The CDR3 consists of 14 residues. CDR3 amino acids: CASSDGRGPTEAFF. The CDR3, as DNA: TGTGCCAGCAGTGATGGGAGAGGGCCCACTGAAGCTTTCTTT.

This chain connects TRBV5-1 to TRBJ2-1, with TRBD2 matching over 11 bases. Unmatched junction bases numbered 6, after V lost 1 base and J lost 9 bases. Per the germline V gene, CDR1 is SGHRS and CDR2 is YFSETQ. The CDR3 is 15 residues long. CDR3 nucleotide sequence: TGCGCCAGCAGCTTGTTGACTAGCGGGATGGCTGAGCAGTTCTTC. This sequence encodes CASSLLTSGMAEQFF.

The chain is built from TRBV7-2 and TRBJ2-7, with D perhaps matching TRBD1 (5 bases). The CDR3 is 13 amino acids. With 1 base removed from V and 3 bases from J, the gap between germline ends came to 7 bases. Germline assignment: CDR1 SGHTA and CDR2 FQGNSA. CDR3 sequence (DNA): TGTGCCAGCAGCTTAGGGGGCTACTACGAGCAGTACTTC. Protein product: CASSLGGYYEQYF.

The chain uses TRBV18 and TRBJ1-3; 7 bases match TRBD1. Trimming at V came to 2 bases and at J to 7 bases, leaving 8 bases not matched to a gene. Germline CDR1 reads KGHSH; CDR2 reads LQKENI. The CDR3 totals 15 residues. The CDR3 protein is CASSPNDGTANTIYF. CDR3 bases: TGTGCCAGCTCACCAAACGACGGGACAGCCAACACCATATATTTT.

The chain recombines TRBV4-2 with TRBJ1-2, with 8 bases lining up with TRBD1. J gave up 0 bases and V 4 bases, and 7 bases lay outside the gene matches. Germline V CDR1 and CDR2: LGHNA, YNFKEQ. The CDR3 loop spans 16 amino acids. CDR3 region: CASSLLGQASNYGYTF. The CDR3 nucleotides read TGTGCCAGCAGCCTTTTGGGACAGGCCTCTAACTATGGCTACACCTTC.

This clone showed up just once. The CDR3 loop is CASSFGGGFAEAFF. The CDR3 DNA follows: TGCGCCAGCAGCTTCGGAGGGGGCTTTGCTGAAGCTTTCTTT. V gene TRBV5-1 combines with J gene TRBJ1-1; 7 bases map to TRBD1. The germline V gene has CDR1 SGHRS and CDR2 YFSETQ. The CDR3 sequence is 14 residues long. Trimming removed 2 bases from V and 6 bases from J; junction bases left unmatched: 7.

V and J are TRBV3-1 (or the pseudogene TRBV3-2) and TRBJ1-2, with 9 bases lining up with TRBD1. V lost 4 bases to trimming and J lost 8 bases; unmatched junction nucleotides: 8. The CDR3 runs 14 residues. Per the germline V gene, CDR1 is LGHDT and CDR2 is YNNKEL (reference sequence). CDR3 bases: TGTGCCAGCAGCCCAGGGACAGGGAGGGGCGGCTACACCTTC. Translating gives CASSPGTGRGGYTF.

CDR3 nucleotides: TGCGCCAGCAGCCAGCGCGAAAGACAGCTGAACACTGAAGCTTTCTTT. It encodes CASSQRERQLNTEAFF. The chain employs TRBV4-1 and TRBJ1-1, with TRBD1 as a possible D gene (5 bases). The CDR3 runs 16 residues. The ends were cut back, 3 bases at V and 0 bases at J, with 14 bases in the middle. CDR1 and CDR2 from the germline V gene are MGHRA and YSYEKL.

CDR3 loop: CASSLDGQGMNTEAFF. CDR3 sequence (DNA): TGCGCCAGCAGCTTGGACGGACAGGGGATGAACACTGAAGCTTTCTTT. This chain links TRBV5-1 with TRBJ1-1; 9 nucleotides align to TRBD1. The CDR3 extends over 16 amino acids. Germline V gives CDR1 SGHRS, CDR2 YFSETQ. Losses at the gene ends were 0 bases for V and 0 bases for J; bases not matched to a gene: 3. The variable domain in full, with the rest retrieved from reference TRBV5-1 and TRBJ1-1, is KAGVTQTPRYLIKTRGQQVTLSCSPISGHRSVSWYQQTPGQGLQFLFEYFSETQRNKGNFPGRFSGRQFSNSRSEMNVSTLELGDSALYLCASSLDGQGMNTEAFFGQGTRLTVV.

The rearrangement links TRBV7-3 to TRBJ1-1; no clear D. The CDR3 contains 13 residues. The V end lost 5 bases, the J end lost 2 bases, and 9 bases lay between the germline ends. Germline CDR1 reads SGHTA; CDR2 reads FQGTGA. CDR3 sequence reads: CASSVGTNTEAFF. CDR3 DNA sequence: TGTGCCAGCAGCGTTGGCACAAACACTGAAGCTTTCTTT. Using reference TRBV7-3 and TRBJ1-1 for the parts outside the CDR3, the full variable domain is GAGVSQTPSNKVTEKGKYVELRCDPISGHTALYWYRQSLGQGPEFLIYFQGTGAADDSGLPNDRFFAVRPEGSVSTLKIQRTERGDSAVYLCASSVGTNTEAFFGQGTRLTVV.

The V and J genes are TRBV10-3 and TRBJ2-1; maybe TRBD1 (6 bases). V lost 4 bases and J lost 6, with 22 bases in between. CDR1 is ENHRY, CDR2 SYGVKD, per germline. CDR3 length: 17 amino acids. The CDR3 DNA is TGTGCCATCAGTGCCGCAGGGGACATTAGGGGTTTCAATGAGCAGTTCTTC. It specifies CAISAAGDIRGFNEQFF.

The genes are TRBV6-2 or TRBV6-3 and TRBJ2-7; D is perhaps TRBD2 (5 bases). V lost 4 bases and J lost 5, with 9 bases in between. CDR1 MNHEY and CDR2 SVGEGT come from the germline V gene. The length of the CDR3 is 12 residues. Here the CDR3 reads CASSWAGHEQYF. CDR3 nucleotides: TGTGCCAGCAGTTGGGCGGGCCACGAGCAGTACTTC.

The J gene is TRBJ2-5, the V gene TRBV19; possibly TRBD1 for D (5 bases). Trimming pared 5 bases from V and 2 bases from J, leaving 12 bases between. The CDR3 spans 14 residues. In germline, CDR1 is LNHDA, CDR2 SQIVND (reference sequence). CDR3 loop: CASSSRQNQETQYF. DNA for the CDR3: TGTGCCAGTAGTTCCAGACAGAATCAAGAGACCCAGTACTTC.

The rearrangement uses TRBV11-3 and TRBJ2-7, with D possibly being TRBD2 (5 bases). The CDR3 is made up of 14 amino acids. V lost 5 bases and J 0 bases, leaving 11 bases between the germline ends. In germline, CDR1 is SGHNT, CDR2 YENEEA. This CDR3 is CASSRTGNSYEQYF. The CDR3 DNA sequence: TGTGCCAGCAGCCGGACGGGGAACTCCTACGAGCAGTACTTC.

This chain uses TRBV3-1 (or the pseudogene TRBV3-2) with TRBJ2-7; TRBD1 is a possible D gene (6 bases). The V end lost 0 bases, the J end lost 0 bases, and 12 bases lay between the germline ends. Germline-derived CDR1 and CDR2 are LGHDT and YNNKEL (reference sequence). The CDR3 is 16 amino acids. The CDR3, as DNA: TGTGCCAGCAGCCAAGACAGGCAGGGGAACTCCTACGAGCAGTACTTC. The encoded protein is CASSQDRQGNSYEQYF.

The CDR3 DNA reads as TGTGCCAGCTCCCAAGTAGCGGGACTTCACGAGCAGTACTTC. This translates into CASSQVAGLHEQYF. This chain connects TRBV18 to TRBJ2-7, with TRBD2 matching over 8 bases. Trimming at V came to 6 bases and at J to 5 bases, leaving 9 bases not matched to a gene. Per germline, CDR1 KGHSH and CDR2 LQKENI. The length of the CDR3 is 14 residues.

The V gene is TRBV19, the J gene TRBJ2-1; 13 positions agree with TRBD2. V lost 9 bases and J lost 5; bases outside the gene matches: 1. Germline CDR1 is LNHDA and CDR2 is SQIVND (reference sequence). The CDR3 contains 13 residues. The CDR3 region has the DNA TGTGCCAGCGGGACTAGCGGGAACAATGAGCAGTTCTTC. Translating it yields CASGTSGNNEQFF.

The V gene is TRBV29-1, the J gene TRBJ1-1, with 11 bases fitting TRBD1. The ends lost 5 bases at V and 11 bases at J; junction bases unmatched: 4. The CDR3 runs 11 residues. CDR1 is SQVTM, CDR2 ANQGSEA, per germline. The DNA for the CDR3 is TGCAGCGTTAGGACAGGGGGCGGGGCTTTCTTT. It yields the protein CSVRTGGGAFF. Using reference TRBV29-1 and TRBJ1-1 for the parts outside the CDR3, the full variable domain is SAVISQKPSRDICQRGTSLTIQCQVDSQVTMMFWYRQQPGQSLTLIATANQGSEATYESGFVIDKFPISRPNLTFSTLTVSNMSPEDSSIYLCSVRTGGGAFFGQGTRLTVV.

This chain joins TRBV3-1 (or the pseudogene TRBV3-2) and TRBJ2-2; TRBD1 is a possible D gene (5 bases). Germline-derived CDR1 and CDR2 are LGHDT and YNNKEL (reference sequence). V was shortened by 4 bases and J by 4 bases, with 16 bases between the two germline ends. The CDR3 consists of 16 residues. The CDR3 is CASSPPGALGTGELFF. The CDR3 nucleotides are TGTGCCAGCAGCCCCCCTGGGGCGCTTGGCACCGGGGAGCTGTTTTTT.

The rearrangement uses TRBV29-1 and TRBJ2-1; D perhaps matches TRBD2 (6 bases). The CDR3 has 14 residues. Germline V gene data show CDR1 as SQVTM and CDR2 as ANQGSEA. V was shortened by 1 base and J by 6 bases, with 13 bases between the two germline ends. CDR3 in DNA: TGCAGCGTTGAAGTAGGTGTCGGGGGCAATGAGCAGTTCTTC. This gives the protein CSVEVGVGGNEQFF.

The rearrangement uses TRBV12-3 or TRBV12-4 and TRBJ2-4, with D unclear. This CDR3 has 13 residues. The ends were cut back, 3 bases at V and 6 bases at J, with 9 bases in the middle. As DNA, the CDR3 is TGTGCCAGCAGTTTGCAATATAGAAACATTCAGTACTTC. It specifies CASSLQYRNIQYF.

This CDR3 reads CASPLVFTF. DNA of the CDR3: TGTGCCAGCCCACTTGTTTTCACCTTC. The chain links TRBV6-7 to TRBJ1-2; no clear D. TRBV6-7 is filed as an ORF, its function uncertain. This CDR3 region has 9 residues. V lost 8 bases and J 13 bases, leaving 11 bases between the germline ends.

V and J are TRBV19 and TRBJ1-5; TRBD1 aligns across 7 bases. CDR3 length equals 14 residues. The trim removed 9 bases at V and 1 base at J, leaving 6 bases unmatched. Germline CDR1 is LNHDA and CDR2 is SQIVND (reference sequence). CDR3 in DNA: TGTGCCAGCACCCCGGGACAGAGCAATCAGCCCCAGCATTTT. Its translation: CASTPGQSNQPQHF. The entire variable domain, with the rest obtained from reference TRBV19 and TRBJ1-5, is as follows: DGGITQSPKYLFRKEGQNVTLSCEQNLNHDAMYWYRQDPGQGLRLIYYSQIVNDFQKGDIAEGYSVSREKKESFPLTVTSAQKNPTAFYLCASTPGQSNQPQHFGDGTRLSIL.

In this sample, this clone turned up once. CDR3 DNA: TGTGCCAGCAGCTTACTAGCAGATGAAGAGACCCAGTACTTC. Encoded protein: CASSLLADEETQYF. The chain recombines TRBV11-3 with TRBJ2-5, with D possibly being TRBD2 (5 bases). V dropped 2 bases and J dropped 3 bases, with 10 bases sitting between them. Germline lookup yields CDR1 SGHNT and CDR2 YENEEA. The CDR3 is 14 amino acids.